This T cell receptor beta chain stems from a study of identical twins. Each donor (without exception) was a healthy Caucasian. The CDR3 covers 16 residues. The germline V gene has CDR1 MNHEY and CDR2 SVGEGT. V shed 6 bases and J 3 bases; nucleotides not matched to a gene: 9. This clonotype was seen only a few times. TCRdb fed the 5' RACE reads into MiXCR, producing one record per CDR3 protein. There are hundreds of thousands of distinct CDR3 sequences in the sample; 21% occur only once, and 4.3% lies in the top ten. Another study also made use of these data, one on T cells expressing NK-cell markers. As reported in that work: Eight donors were sequenced, seven testing HCMV-seropositive and one testing seronegative. In roughly six donors, dominant CD3+CD56+NKG2C+ clonotypes ranked among the top 10 CD8+ clonotypes. HCMV specificity was not established for the expanded NKG2C+ T cell clones.

V and J are TRBV6-2 or TRBV6-3 and TRBJ2-1, with 9 bases that match TRBD2. Source material: PBMCs. The clonotype comes from a woman between 18 and 29 years old in good health. This CDR3 is CASRDHSGSRYNEQFF. In DNA form, the CDR3 reads TGTGCCAGCAGGGACCATAGCGGGAGCCGCTACAATGAGCAGTTCTTC.